The TCR beta chain under discussion was sequenced for a study of CD8+ T cells in alopecia areata. The wider study: Oral tofacitinib (5 to 10 mg twice daily) was administered to treated patients. Study findings and constraints: Scalp clonality dropped significantly under tofacitinib, as did expanded CD8+ top-100 clones.

The V and J ends lost 4 bases and 3 bases respectively, with 24 bases between them. This CDR3 is 18 amino acids long. From germline, CDR1 is LGHNA and CDR2 YNFKEQ. Treatment defined: oral pan-JAK inhibitor, 5-10 mg twice daily. Lesional scalp tissue (obtained by punch biopsy) and peripheral blood were collected from alopecia areata patients. Concerning this clone itself: What it binds is not known.

Following RNA extraction, reverse transcription yielded cDNA that acted as the sequencing template. Produced via immunoSEQ multiplex PCR; TCRdb's table is partial and in-frame only. The sample shows fewer than 110,000 clones, roughly 84% of them seen only once. The chain has TRBV4-2 and TRBJ1-2; D may be TRBD1 (5 bases). The receptor was isolated from a human donor with alopecia areata. Sequenced material: CD8+ T cells sorted from blood, taken at week 24, from a patient treated with tofacitinib. The CDR3 is CASSPTGGLGSRYYGYTF. CDR3 nucleotides: TGTGCCAGCAGCCCCACTGGGGGATTGGGCAGCCGATACTATGGCTACACCTTC.